This record covers a single T cell receptor beta chain. The sample comes from a study of OX40 agonist ivuxolimab in advanced cancers. CDR1 and CDR2 from the germline V gene are SGHTA and FQGNSA. This CDR3 region has 15 residues. The trim removed 4 bases at V and 5 bases at J, leaving 9 bases unmatched. Clones were read by immunoSEQ multiplex PCR, and TCRdb kept only the in-frame ones, dropping some. The table includes 90,000 to 100,000 clones, around 90% detected once. This clonotype originated in an adult with an advanced solid tumor such as melanoma, head and neck, liver or kidney cancer. The chain recombines TRBV7-2 with TRBJ2-7; 9 bases fit TRBD1. This sample comprised CD4+ or CD8+ T cells sorted from blood, obtained in a trial of the OX40 agonist ivuxolimab. The DNA of the CDR3 is TGTGCCAGCAGCTCCCCCGGGACAGGGTTCAACGAGCAGTACTTC. Translating gives CASSSPGTGFNEQYF.